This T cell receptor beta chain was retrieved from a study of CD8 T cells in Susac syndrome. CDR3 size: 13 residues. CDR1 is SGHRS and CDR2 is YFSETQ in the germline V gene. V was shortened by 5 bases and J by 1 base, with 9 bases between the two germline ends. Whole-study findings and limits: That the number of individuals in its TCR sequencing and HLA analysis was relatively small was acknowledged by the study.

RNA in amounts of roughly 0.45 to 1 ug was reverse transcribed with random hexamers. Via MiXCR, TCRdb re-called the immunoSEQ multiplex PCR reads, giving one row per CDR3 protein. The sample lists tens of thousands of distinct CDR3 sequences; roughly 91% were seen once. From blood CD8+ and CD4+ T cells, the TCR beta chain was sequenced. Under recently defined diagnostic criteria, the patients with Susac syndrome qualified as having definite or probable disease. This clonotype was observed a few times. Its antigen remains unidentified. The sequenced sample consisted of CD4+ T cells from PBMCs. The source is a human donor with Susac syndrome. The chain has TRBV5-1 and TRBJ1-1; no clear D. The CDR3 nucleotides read TGCGCCAGCAGTGGTGCAGGGAACACTGAAGCTTTCTTT. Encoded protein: CASSGAGNTEAFF.